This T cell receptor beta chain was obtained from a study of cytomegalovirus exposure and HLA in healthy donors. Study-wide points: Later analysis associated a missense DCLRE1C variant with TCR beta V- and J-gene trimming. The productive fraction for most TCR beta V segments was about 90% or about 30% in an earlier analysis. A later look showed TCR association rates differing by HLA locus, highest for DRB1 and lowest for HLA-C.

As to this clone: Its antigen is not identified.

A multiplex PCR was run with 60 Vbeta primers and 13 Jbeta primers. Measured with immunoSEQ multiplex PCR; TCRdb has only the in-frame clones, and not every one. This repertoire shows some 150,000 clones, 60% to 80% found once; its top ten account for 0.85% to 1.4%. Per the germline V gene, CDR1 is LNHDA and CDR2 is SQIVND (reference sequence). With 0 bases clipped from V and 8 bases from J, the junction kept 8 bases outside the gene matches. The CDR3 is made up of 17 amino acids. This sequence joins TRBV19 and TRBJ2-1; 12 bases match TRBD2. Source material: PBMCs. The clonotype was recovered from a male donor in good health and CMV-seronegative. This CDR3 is CASSIEASGGAPHEQFF. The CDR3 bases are TGTGCCAGTAGTATAGAGGCTAGCGGGGGGGCCCCCCATGAGCAGTTCTTC.